The entry that follows covers one T cell receptor beta chain sequence. The table lists this clonotype with a few counts. The clone's antigen remains unknown. The input lacks base qualities; no much larger clone sits a single base away. The sample is drawn from a study of CD8 T cells in ankylosing spondylitis (TCRdb year 2017). The study in broad terms: The study set out to find disease-linked TCR variants by profiling T cell receptor beta repertoires in ankylosing spondylitis patients and healthy donors. The full study cohort comprised around 25 ankylosing spondylitis patients and roughly 100 healthy donors. Peripheral blood was sampled, and synovial fluid was also collected from ankylosing spondylitis patients.

V is reduced by 0 bases and J by 3 bases, leaving a spacing of 10 bases between them. The germline V gene gives CDR1 as SGHRS and CDR2 as YFSETQ. The CDR3 covers 15 residues, taking in both the cysteine and the phenylalanine. Only the CDR3 region is kept as DNA, spanning 45 bases read in frame from base 1. Sequencing took place on an Illumina HiSeq 2500. Quantitative 5'-RACE with molecular barcodes was the method used to prepare the TCR beta libraries. In the authors' own workflow: To identify disease-linked TCR variants, a new computational method was used, one built on a probabilistic model of VDJ rearrangement. Clones were called with MiXCR by TCRdb after fastp trimmed the public reads at Q25, and only in-frame beta chains were retained. For every CDR3 protein sequence, its rows merge into one entry that carries the most common genes and DNA. None of the V and J calls come from the authors' own analysis; TCRdb made them. The sample includes 250,000 to 400,000 distinct CDR3 sequences, with 11% observed a single time. The ten largest clones capture about 10% of the sample.

Beyond this particular receptor, the publication reports: A TCR beta motif made up of several highly homologous amino acid variants appeared to be characteristic of blood from ankylosing spondylitis patients. The disease-linked clones showed a CD8+ phenotype and occurred at relatively low frequencies in peripheral blood. The disease-linked clones were reported as significantly enriched in matched synovial fluid samples from ankylosing spondylitis patients. Some TCR beta motif variants had previously been reported in synovial fluid and blood of reactive arthritis patients, which suggested common disease-initiation mechanisms.

The chain is assembled from TRBV5-1 and TRBJ1-5, with the D gene too uncertain to name. This receptor was obtained from a female donor with ankylosing spondylitis or in good health (not recorded which). Sequenced material: blood, either unsorted or a sorted T cell fraction (not recorded which). The CDR3: CASSLAGSANQPQHF. At the DNA level, the sequence is TGCGCCAGCAGCTTGGCGGGGTCCGCCAATCAGCCCCAGCATTTT.